A single sample gave rise to the 10 T cell receptor beta chains below, sequenced in a study of OX40 agonist ivuxolimab in advanced cancers. Profiled with immunoSEQ multiplex PCR; TCRdb holds only in-frame clones, not every one. In the table there are 73,000 or so clones, roughly 86% of which are singletons. The sample consisted of CD4+ or CD8+ T cells sorted from blood, taken in a trial of the OX40 agonist ivuxolimab. The receptors here all came from an adult with an advanced solid tumor such as melanoma, head and neck, liver or kidney cancer.

V gene TRBV5-1 combines with J gene TRBJ2-1, with TRBD2 matching 10 bases. The CDR3 totals 15 residues. Looked up from germline, CDR1 is SGHRS and CDR2 is YFSETQ. Germline trimming cut 0 bases from V and 9 bases from J; bases unmatched to any gene: 6. CDR3: CASSLDTSGAGEQFF. DNA of the CDR3: TGCGCCAGCAGCTTGGATACTAGCGGGGCGGGTGAGCAGTTCTTC.

This chain joins TRBV4-3 and TRBJ2-7, with TRBD2 identical over 11 bases. With 4 bases clipped from V and 7 bases from J, the junction kept 12 bases outside the gene matches. The CDR3 spans 16 residues. CDR1 is LGHNA, CDR2 YSLEER, per germline. In nucleotides, the CDR3 is TGCGCCAGCAGCCCAGTAGCGGGGGGGACAAGTGGTGAGCAGTACTTC. Protein: CASSPVAGGTSGEQYF.

The V and J genes are TRBV30 and TRBJ2-7; D call uncertain. Trimming removed 2 bases at V and 9 bases at J, with 11 bases between. In germline, CDR1 is GTSNPN, CDR2 SVGIG (reference sequence). The CDR3 has 11 residues. CDR3 bases: TGTGCCTGGAGTTTAATGGGTGGGCAGTACTTC. It specifies CAWSLMGGQYF.

J is TRBJ1-4 and V is TRBV30, with a possible D match to TRBD1 (6 bases). Germline CDR1 GTSNPN, CDR2 SVGIG (reference sequence). This CDR3 comprises 14 residues. The ends were cut back, 0 bases at V and 3 bases at J, with 8 bases in the middle. CDR3 coding DNA: TGTGCCTGGAGTGTAGGACAGTCTAATGAAAAACTGTTTTTT. This sequence encodes CAWSVGQSNEKLFF. The entire variable domain, with the rest obtained from reference TRBV30 and TRBJ1-4, is as follows: SQTIHQWPATLVQPVGSPLSLECTVEGTSNPNLYWYRQAAGRGLQLLFYSVGIGQISSEVPQNLSASRPQDRQFILSSKKLLLSDSGFYLCAWSVGQSNEKLFFGSGTQLSVL.

This rearrangement joins TRBV28 to TRBJ1-3, with D tentatively TRBD1 (6 bases). V lost 3 bases and J 2 bases, leaving 14 bases between the germline ends. The CDR3 spans 16 residues. Germline assignment: CDR1 MDHEN and CDR2 SYDVKM. CDR3 DNA: TGTGCCAGCAGTTTGGGTTCGGGACATGCTGGAAACACCATATATTTT. This translates into CASSLGSGHAGNTIYF.

This clone showed up just a few times. This chain connects TRBV28 to TRBJ2-1; D is perhaps TRBD2 (6 bases). CDR3 length: 13 residues. Per germline, CDR1 MDHEN and CDR2 SYDVKM. Trimming shortened V by 11 bases and J by 10 bases, and 21 bases separated the two germline ends. CDR3 sequence reads: CAHRDHQGGEQFF. CDR3 sequence (DNA): TGTGCCCATCGGGACCACCAGGGAGGCGAGCAGTTCTTC.

The chain employs TRBV5-4 and TRBJ2-5; no definite D call. Between the trimmed V and J ends, which lost 0 bases and 3 bases, there was a span of 0 bases. CDR1 is SGHNT, CDR2 YYREEE, per germline (reference sequence). The CDR3 loop spans 11 amino acids. DNA of the CDR3: TGTGCCAGCAGCTTGGAAGAGACCCAGTACTTC. Translation gives CASSLEETQYF. The full variable domain, its missing parts supplied by reference TRBV5-4 and TRBJ2-5, is ETGVTQSPTHLIKTRGQQVTLRCSSQSGHNTVSWYQQALGQGPQFIFQYYREEENGRGNFPPRFSGLQFPNYSSELNVNALELDDSALYLCASSLEETQYFGPGTRLLVL.

The gene calls are TRBV5-6 and TRBJ2-3; either TRBD1 or TRBD2 may supply D (5 bases each). The CDR3 spans 16 residues. The germline CDR1 and CDR2 sequences are SGHDT and YYEEEE. The ends were cut back, 2 bases at V and 0 bases at J, with 13 bases in the middle. The DNA of the CDR3 is TGTGCCAGCAGCTTACCGGGACCGGGAAGCACAGATACGCAGTATTTT. Translating it yields CASSLPGPGSTDTQYF.

V is TRBV7-3 and J is TRBJ2-5, with 7 nucleotides matching TRBD2. CDR3 length: 15 amino acids. V lost 1 base, J lost 4 bases, and 6 bases stayed unmatched. CDR1 SGHTA and CDR2 FQGTGA come from the germline V gene. The CDR3 bases are TGTGCCAGCAGCTTAATGGGAGGGGTAGCAGAGACCCAGTACTTC. Residues: CASSLMGGVAETQYF.

The CDR3 region is CASSPEETQYF. The CDR3 region has the DNA TGTGCCAGCTCACCCGAAGAGACCCAGTACTTC. This chain uses TRBV18 with TRBJ2-5; no clear D. CDR1 is KGHSH and CDR2 is LQKENI in the germline V gene. The CDR3 totals 11 residues. V was pared by 3 bases and J by 3 bases, with 2 bases between.